Shown below are 18 T cell receptor beta chains from a single sample sequenced in a study of vaccination effects on CD4 cells after COVID-19. No antigen has been assigned to these receptors. Here immunoSEQ multiplex PCR was the method, and the copy in TCRdb shows in-frame clones only, minus some. The data contain tens of thousands of clones, 60% to 80% of them seen just once; the ten biggest clones take up about 2%. Subsequent to a culture period of more than 8 days, CD4+ T cells were isolated. The specimen was CD4+ T cells from PBMCs cultured without peptide, collected before COVID-19 vaccination. Receptor source: a human donor who received a COVID-19 vaccine.

The rearrangement joins TRBV5-6 to TRBJ1-1; D not resolved. The CDR3 sequence is 14 residues long. Germline V lookup: CDR1 SGHDT, CDR2 YYEEEE. Deletions cut 3 bases from V and 5 bases from J, with 14 bases between. CDR3 region: CASSSPPFKTEAFF. The CDR3 nucleotides read TGTGCCAGCAGCTCGCCCCCTTTCAAAACTGAAGCTTTCTTT.

The V call is TRBV2, the J call TRBJ1-4; D uncertain. Trimming removed 7 bases at V and 1 base at J, with 10 bases between. The length of the CDR3 is 14 residues. The germline V gene has CDR1 SNHLY and CDR2 FYNNEI. CDR3 in amino acids: CASIEGRTNEKLFF. The CDR3 bases are TGTGCCAGCATCGAAGGGAGAACTAATGAAAAACTGTTTTTT.

The rearrangement uses TRBV7-3 and TRBJ2-1; the D gene is possibly TRBD1 (8 bases). The CDR3 is 13 amino acids. The ends were cut back, 5 bases at V and 8 bases at J, with 13 bases in the middle. Germline V gene lookup returns CDR1 SGHTA and CDR2 FQGTGA. CDR3 in amino acids: CASSPQGGDEQFF. The CDR3 nucleotides are TGTGCCAGCAGCCCACAGGGGGGGGATGAGCAGTTCTTC.

This clone was detected only a few times. The chain carries TRBV2 and TRBJ1-5, with D possibly matching TRBD1 (5 bases). CDR3 size: 14 residues. Trimming pared 8 bases from V and 1 base from J, leaving 12 bases between. Germline loops: CDR1 SNHLY, CDR2 FYNNEI. CDR3 sequence: CASASDSSNQPQHF. The DNA for the CDR3 is TGTGCCAGCGCCTCCGACAGCAGCAATCAGCCCCAGCATTTT.

This chain links TRBV13 with TRBJ2-3; 10 bases fit TRBD2. CDR1 and CDR2 (germline): PRHDT, FYEKMQ (reference sequence). The CDR3 is 17 residues long. V was pared by 4 bases and J by 0 bases, with 7 bases of the junction left unmatched. Here the CDR3 reads CASSSLKRGGSTDTQYF. The CDR3 nucleotides read TGTGCCAGCAGCTCTCTCAAGCGGGGGGGAAGCACAGATACGCAGTATTTT.

V is TRBV11-2 and J is TRBJ1-6, with 8 bases lining up with TRBD1. The CDR3 loop spans 15 amino acids. The ends lost 6 bases at V and 0 bases at J; junction bases unmatched: 1. Germline loops: CDR1 SGHAT, CDR2 FQNNGV. DNA for the CDR3: TGTGCCAGCAGGGACAGGGACTCCTATAATTCACCCCTCCACTTT. Its protein product is CASRDRDSYNSPLHF.

V and J are TRBV7-2 and TRBJ2-5; D unresolved. The V end lost 1 base, the J end lost 3 bases, and 12 bases lay between the germline ends. The germline gives CDR1 SGHTA, CDR2 FQGNSA. CDR3 length: 15 residues. CDR3: CASSLGLSREETQYF. The CDR3 nucleotides are TGTGCCAGCAGCTTAGGCCTCTCTCGGGAAGAGACCCAGTACTTC. The variable domain in full, with the rest retrieved from reference TRBV7-2 and TRBJ2-5, is GAGVSQSPSNKVTEKGKDVELRCDPISGHTALYWYRQSLGQGLEFLIYFQGNSAPDKSGLPSDRFSAERTGGSVSTLTIQRTQQEDSAVYLCASSLGLSREETQYFGPGTRLLVL.

The rearrangement links TRBV7-2 to TRBJ1-1; D is uncertain. The CDR3 extends over 14 amino acids. Germline CDR1 reads SGHTA; CDR2 reads FQGNSA. The germline V and J ends were trimmed by 1 base and 4 bases, with 10 bases remaining between them. The CDR3 bases are TGTGCCAGCAGCTTAGTTTTGGCGGTCACTGAAGCTTTCTTT. Protein: CASSLVLAVTEAFF.

The V call is TRBV7-9, the J call TRBJ1-4; D unclear. Germline-derived CDR1 and CDR2 are SEHNR and FQNEAQ (reference sequence). V was clipped by 3 bases and J by 5 bases, with 7 bases between them. This CDR3 spans 13 amino acids. The CDR3 region has the DNA TGTGCCAGCAGCTTTGCCGGGAATGAAAAACTGTTTTTT. It translates to CASSFAGNEKLFF. Full variable domain (remainder filled in from reference TRBV7-9 and TRBJ1-4): DTGVSQNPRHKITKRGQNVTFRCDPISEHNRLYWYRQTLGQGPEFLTYFQNEAQLEKSRLLSDRFSAERPKGSFSTLEIQRTEQGDSAMYLCASSFAGNEKLFFGSGTQLSVL.

The sample holds a few counts of this clone. The chain couples TRBV6-2 or TRBV6-3 to TRBJ2-3; D is ambiguous. CDR1 and CDR2 from the germline V gene are MNHEY and SVGEGT. Trimming cost V 2 bases and J 5 bases, with 5 bases left between them. The CDR3 is 12 residues long. CDR3 sequence reads: CASSYRRDTQYF. DNA of the CDR3: TGTGCCAGCAGTTACCGGAGAGATACGCAGTATTTT.

The chain joins TRBV19 to TRBJ2-5; TRBD1 matches at 8 bases. Germline V gene lookup returns CDR1 LNHDA and CDR2 SQIVND (reference sequence). The CDR3 runs to 16 residues. The V and J ends lost 3 bases and 1 base, in that order; junction bases with no gene match: 7. The CDR3 protein is CASSIGQGRGQETQYF. The DNA for the CDR3 is TGTGCCAGTAGTATCGGACAGGGCCGGGGCCAAGAGACCCAGTACTTC.

The rearrangement links TRBV6-6 to TRBJ1-5, with D possibly matching TRBD1 (6 bases). The V end was cut by 5 bases, the J end by 0 bases, with 17 bases between. The CDR3 runs 17 residues. In germline, CDR1 is MNHNY, CDR2 SVGAGI (reference sequence). The CDR3, as DNA: TGTGCCAGCAGTCCTCGAGAGGGACAAAATAGCAATCAGCCCCAGCATTTT. Encoded protein: CASSPREGQNSNQPQHF.

The chain links TRBV18 to TRBJ1-2; unclear D gene. Germline V lookup: CDR1 KGHSH, CDR2 LQKENI. V lost 3 bases and J 1 base, leaving 12 bases between the germline ends. CDR3 length: 15 amino acids. The CDR3 reads CASSPRAGDNYGYTF. The CDR3 DNA is TGTGCCAGCTCACCGCGAGCCGGAGATAACTATGGCTACACCTTC.

The V gene is TRBV6-5, the J gene TRBJ2-1; no reliable D call. Per germline, CDR1 MNHEY and CDR2 SVGAGI. Trimming removed 7 bases from V and 10 bases from J, with 11 bases in between. This CDR3 spans 11 amino acids. CDR3 amino acids: CASILVGEQFF. The CDR3 DNA reads TGTGCCAGCATCCTAGTTGGCGAGCAGTTCTTC.

V is TRBV6-5 and J is TRBJ2-5; 16 bases match TRBD2. V was pared by 7 bases and J by 7 bases, with 3 bases of the junction left unmatched. Per the germline V gene, CDR1 is MNHEY and CDR2 is SVGAGI. The length of the CDR3 is 14 residues. CDR3 sequence reads: CASKGTSGGGTQYF. The CDR3 nucleotides are TGTGCCAGCAAAGGGACTAGCGGGGGGGGGACCCAGTACTTC.

This chain joins TRBV6-5 and TRBJ1-1; D unclear. CDR3 length equals 13 residues. Trimming stripped 6 bases from V and 3 bases from J, with 11 bases between. The germline V gene encodes CDR1 MNHEY and CDR2 SVGAGI. This chain's CDR3 is CASRTVSYTEAFF. The CDR3 DNA reads as TGTGCCAGCAGGACGGTGAGCTACACTGAAGCTTTCTTT.

The genes are TRBV2 and TRBJ2-2; D ambiguous. Trimming left V 7 bases short and J 0 bases short, with 9 bases between. CDR3 size: 14 residues. The V gene's germline CDR1 is SNHLY and CDR2 FYNNEI. The CDR3 protein is CASKGPANTGELFF. The CDR3 coding sequence is TGTGCCAGCAAGGGCCCCGCGAACACCGGGGAGCTGTTTTTT.

The rearrangement links TRBV19 to TRBJ1-2, with 7 bases identical to TRBD1. With 9 bases clipped from V and 8 bases from J, the junction kept 15 bases outside the gene matches. The CDR3 is made up of 14 amino acids. The germline V gene has CDR1 LNHDA and CDR2 SQIVND (reference sequence). CDR3 nucleotide sequence: TGTGCCAGCACTCCGTCCAGACAGGGAAAAGGCTACACCTTC. Amino acids: CASTPSRQGKGYTF.